A single T cell receptor (beta chain) is shown here with its context. This clone was counted between two and nine times. The specificity of this receptor is unknown. No much larger clone exists at a distance of one base, and base qualities are not known. The CDR3 goes from the cysteine to the phenylalanine over 14 residues. This entry keeps only the CDR3 DNA: 42 bases, framed from base 1. Sequences MDHEN (CDR1) and SYDVKM (CDR2) are obtained from the germline V gene. Relative to germline, V is missing 4 bases and J is missing 5 bases, with 2 bases of the junction outside any gene match. The sample comes from a study of neoadjuvant anti-PD-1 for oral cavity cancer (dated by TCRdb to the early 2020s). Regarding the study in general: Before undergoing curative-intent surgical resection, most patients got three to four biweekly nivolumab doses at 3 mg/kg. The parent correlative cohort had eleven to twelve patients and a response rate of 30% to 35%. Under RECIST 1.1, patients with complete response, partial response or stable disease were classed as responders, and patients with progression were classed as non-responders. Patients who did not progress were given a fourth nivolumab dose at about day 43 and had definitive surgical resection on days 50-56.

For deep sequencing, PBMC libraries mostly used approximately 500 ng of input genomic DNA, with six replicates for each sample. Following the manufacturer's instructions, the team built TCRbeta libraries using the immunoSEQ hsTCRbeta kit. Sequencing of the completed libraries took place using an Illumina NovaSeq 6000 S4 flow cell after they had been pooled to approximately 3.3 nM. Concerning the study's data processing: The immunoSEQ Analyzer handled quality control and preprocessing of the raw data. The analysis was limited to productive rearrangements, and each clonotype was defined by a unique CDR3 amino acid sequence. Repertoire clonality was estimated as the Gini-Simpson index, which was computed with the R package tcR. Student's t test was used to compare Gini indices, and Pearson correlation was used to assess associations with tumor size change. This is the immuneACCESS table as TCRdb keeps it, with only in-frame sequences that have V and J called. A part of the clones is gone; compared with another copy, unresolved V genes explain less than half, and the rest is unexplained. V and J calls and clone size are given by that table; D and trimming were obtained from the DNA. The sample profile shows approximately 83,000 clones; more than 80% of them were found once. The top ten clonotypes cover around 3.1% of the sample.

Findings and caveats that apply to the study as a whole: Higher pretreatment blood Treg/Th17 ratios correlated with higher pretreatment blood TCRbeta clonality and lower post-treatment tumor TCRbeta clonality. Only a few patients per response group were included in the TCR analyses, and the authors called for validation in larger cohorts. After neoadjuvant nivolumab, significantly higher T cell clonality (Gini index) was found within PBMCs in non-responders than in responders.

Read against the paper, the sample's time point label means: before neoadjuvant nivolumab. The patients had newly diagnosed stage II-IVA oral cavity squamous cell carcinoma and had not received any prior systemic or radiation treatment. The cohort consisted of patients with HPV-negative, locally advanced oral cavity squamous cell carcinoma. Peripheral blood mononuclear cells were analyzed directly and were not maintained or expanded in culture. Samples were obtained from a longitudinal correlative study of a single-arm phase II trial of neoadjuvant nivolumab in oral cavity squamous cell carcinoma. Subject-matched pre- and post-treatment PBMCs and tumors from three responders and three non-responders underwent genomic DNA-based TCRbeta sequencing. Peripheral blood mononuclear cells were drawn once before nivolumab treatment and a second time after treatment, when surgery took place. The Maxwell RSC DNA from Cells kit was used to extract genomic DNA from PBMCs.

Specimen: PBMCs, collected before nivolumab (anti-PD-1) treatment. This TCR was recovered from a person between 40 and 85 years old with oral cavity squamous cell carcinoma. The chain couples TRBV28 to TRBJ1-5; 10 bases in the junction line up with TRBD1. The CDR3 is CASSSGQGDQPQHF. The nucleotide sequence reads as follows: TGTGCCAGCAGTTCCGGACAGGGGGATCAGCCCCAGCATTTT. Supplemented by the reference TRBV28 and TRBJ1-5 proteins around the CDR3, the complete variable domain is DVKVTQSSRYLVKRTGEKVFLECVQDMDHENMFWYRQDPGLGLRLIYFSYDVKMKEKGDIPEGYSVSREKKERFSLILESASTNQTSMYLCASSSGQGDQPQHFGDGTRLSIL.